Sequencing of this T cell receptor (beta chain) was carried out in a study of T cell responses to AZD1222 COVID-19 vaccine. CDR1 and CDR2 (germline): LNHNV, YYDKDF (reference sequence). V gave up 0 bases and J gave up 5 bases, with 16 bases separating them. The CDR3 has 16 amino acids. Here immunoSEQ multiplex PCR was the method, and the copy in TCRdb shows in-frame clones only, minus some. The table includes around 150,000 clones, under 95% detected once. The chain uses TRBV15 and TRBJ2-5; D ambiguous. The receptor's source is an adult who received the AZD1222 COVID-19 vaccine. The sequences come from peripheral blood, collected 28 days after the second AZD1222 dose. CDR3 in amino acids: CATSRDWRQDPETQYF. As DNA, the CDR3 is TGTGCCACCAGCAGAGATTGGCGTCAGGACCCTGAGACCCAGTACTTC.